The next 28 T cell receptor beta chains were all read from a single sample in a study of cytomegalovirus exposure and HLA in healthy donors. Use of 60 Vbeta and 13 Jbeta primers characterized the PCR. TCRdb's copy holds only in-frame clones and misses some; the assay was immunoSEQ multiplex PCR. Here the sample spans 95,000 or so clones, around 70% being singletons. Sequenced: PBMCs. All receptors derive from a woman between 45 and 60 years old in good health and CMV-seropositive.

The J gene is TRBJ2-2, the V gene TRBV5-4; D is unresolved. Between the trimmed V and J ends, which lost 4 bases and 7 bases, there was a span of 14 bases. The CDR3 is 14 residues long. Germline assignment: CDR1 SGHNT and CDR2 YYREEE (reference sequence). CDR3 sequence: CASSPTREIGELFF. In nucleotides, the CDR3 is TGTGCCAGCAGCCCGACACGTGAAATCGGGGAGCTGTTTTTT.

The V gene is TRBV7-7, the J gene TRBJ2-2, with D perhaps given as TRBD1 or TRBD2 (5 bases each). In germline, CDR1 is SSHAT, CDR2 FNYEAQ (reference sequence). Trimming left V 5 bases short and J 4 bases short, with 11 bases between. The CDR3 has 14 residues. CDR3 in DNA: TGTGCCAGCAGCGTAGAGGGGATCACCGGGGAGCTGTTTTTT. It yields the protein CASSVEGITGELFF.

CDR3 sequence reads: CASSPGASGHSINEQFF. As DNA, the CDR3 is TGTGCCAGCAGCCCAGGGGCAAGCGGACATTCCATCAATGAGCAGTTCTTC. V gene TRBV9 combines with J gene TRBJ2-1; maybe TRBD1 (6 bases). The CDR3 contains 17 residues. CDR1 is SGDLS and CDR2 is YYNGEE in the germline V gene. Trimming took off 4 bases at V and 6 bases at J, with 23 bases between the two ends.

The V and J genes are TRBV19 and TRBJ2-3; possibly TRBD2 for D (5 bases). Trimming stripped 3 bases from V and 2 bases from J, with 6 bases between. CDR1 and CDR2 (germline): LNHDA, SQIVND (reference sequence). The CDR3 covers 13 residues. The CDR3 loop is CASSIGDTDTQYF. In DNA form, the CDR3 reads TGTGCCAGTAGTATCGGGGACACAGATACGCAGTATTTT.

V is TRBV15 and J is TRBJ2-5; possible D gene TRBD2, 6 bases. Deletions cut 2 bases from V and 5 bases from J, with 18 bases between. This CDR3 has 16 amino acids. Per germline, CDR1 LNHNV and CDR2 YYDKDF (reference sequence). The CDR3 DNA is TGTGCCACCAGCAGAACAACGATCGGGGGTGGGGAGACCCAGTACTTC. Its translation is CATSRTTIGGGETQYF.

The chain recombines TRBV6-1 with TRBJ2-7; TRBD2 matches 11 bases. Germline V gene data show CDR1 as MNHNS and CDR2 as SASEGT. V was pared by 6 bases and J by 0 bases, with 4 bases of the junction left unmatched. The CDR3 has 15 amino acids. This CDR3 reads CASSALAGGSYEQYF. CDR3 sequence (DNA): TGTGCCAGCAGCGCCCTAGCGGGGGGCTCCTACGAGCAGTACTTC.

This clone was found once. The chain uses TRBV25-1 and TRBJ2-2; D is uncertain. CDR1 and CDR2 from the germline V gene are MGHDK and SYGVNS. V was clipped by 3 bases and J by 6 bases, with 17 bases between them. This CDR3 comprises 16 residues. The CDR3 DNA sequence: TGTGCCAGCAGTGACCCTGTGGGCGTCTCGTCCGGGGAGCTGTTTTTT. Its translation: CASSDPVGVSSGELFF.

The genes are TRBV7-3 and TRBJ2-4; D perhaps matches TRBD1 (6 bases). The germline CDR1 and CDR2 sequences are SGHTA and FQGTGA. The V and J ends lost 5 bases and 5 bases respectively, with 13 bases between them. The CDR3 has 14 residues. In DNA form, the CDR3 reads TGTGCCAGCAGCCCTGGGGACACGGAAAACATTCAGTACTTC. As protein: CASSPGDTENIQYF.

V and J are TRBV27 and TRBJ2-1, with 10 bases identical to TRBD1. Per germline, CDR1 MNHEY and CDR2 SMNVEV (reference sequence). The ends lost 3 bases at V and 7 bases at J; junction bases unmatched: 6. The CDR3 contains 15 residues. CDR3 loop: CASSFRDRGKNEQFF. CDR3 DNA sequence: TGTGCCAGCAGTTTTCGGGACAGGGGTAAAAATGAGCAGTTCTTC.

The rearrangement joins TRBV6-6 to TRBJ2-1; 9 bases are a match to TRBD2. V lost 6 bases and J lost 7; bases outside the gene matches: 10. Germline loops: CDR1 MNHNY, CDR2 SVGAGI (reference sequence). The CDR3 is 15 amino acids. CDR3 residues: CASSPAGGVVNEQFF. CDR3 coding DNA: TGTGCCAGCAGCCCAGCGGGAGGTGTTGTAAATGAGCAGTTCTTC.

The chain uses TRBV5-6 and TRBJ2-5; the match to TRBD2 covers 11 bases. The J call may be in error: the DNA end matches TRBJ2-7 better. The CDR3 has 16 amino acids. From germline, CDR1 is SGHDT and CDR2 YYEEEE. CDR3 bases: TGTGCCACCCGCAAGGGCCAACTAGCGGGAGCCTACGAGCAGTACTTC. This codes for CATRKGQLAGAYEQYF.

DNA for the CDR3: TGTGCCTGGAGTGTACTGGGGGCCGAGGCTTTCTTT. It specifies CAWSVLGAEAFF. This sequence joins TRBV30 and TRBJ1-1; possible D gene TRBD1, 6 bases. The CDR3 loop spans 12 amino acids. Trimming shortened V by 0 bases and J by 11 bases, and 13 bases separated the two germline ends. Germline V CDR1 and CDR2: GTSNPN, SVGIG (reference sequence).

This chain connects TRBV11-2 to TRBJ2-7, with 10 nucleotides matching TRBD2. CDR1 is SGHAT and CDR2 is FQNNGV in the germline V gene. This CDR3 spans 15 amino acids. With 1 base clipped from V and 6 bases from J, the junction kept 6 bases outside the gene matches. The CDR3 sequence is CASSLGLAGAGEQYF. Here the CDR3 DNA reads TGTGCCAGCAGCTTAGGTCTAGCGGGAGCGGGCGAGCAGTACTTC.

The count of this clone is one. The V gene is TRBV19, the J gene TRBJ1-4; D ambiguous. CDR1 LNHDA and CDR2 SQIVND come from the germline V gene (reference sequence). This CDR3 has 14 residues. The V and J ends lost 1 base and 3 bases respectively, with 6 bases between them. This chain's CDR3 is CASSIGAANEKLFF. The CDR3, as DNA: TGTGCCAGTAGTATAGGAGCGGCTAATGAAAAACTGTTTTTT.

V and J are TRBV4-1 and TRBJ2-3; TRBD2 aligns across 15 bases. Unmatched junction bases numbered 9, after V lost 4 bases and J lost 10 bases. The CDR3 contains 16 residues. Per germline, CDR1 MGHRA and CDR2 YSYEKL. CDR3 in amino acids: CASSRGLAGGPMAQYF. CDR3 coding DNA: TGCGCCAGCAGCCGAGGACTAGCGGGAGGGCCTATGGCGCAGTATTTT.

Notes on this clone: The same CDR3 is also encoded by other DNA sequences in this sample. The CDR3 reads CASSLAPGDSYEQYF. CDR3 coding DNA: TGTGCCAGCAGCTTGGCGCCGGGGGACTCCTACGAGCAGTACTTC. V gene TRBV5-6 combines with J gene TRBJ2-7; a weak D match, TRBD2 (6 bases). This CDR3 is built from 15 residues. Germline V CDR1 and CDR2: SGHDT, YYEEEE. Trimming removed 0 bases at V and 0 bases at J, with 10 bases between.

The chain is built from TRBV18 and TRBJ1-2; the D gene is possibly TRBD1 (5 bases). Trimming took off 6 bases at V and 3 bases at J, with 14 bases between the two ends. Germline values: CDR1 KGHSH, CDR2 LQKENI. This CDR3 is 14 amino acids long. DNA for the CDR3: TGTGCCAGCTCTGCAAGCGGGGGGGACTATGGCTACACCTTC. Translating it yields CASSASGGDYGYTF. Combining the CDR3 with reference TRBV18 and TRBJ1-2 gives the whole variable domain NAGVMQNPRHLVRRRGQEARLRCSPMKGHSHVYWYRQLPEEGLKFMVYLQKENIIDESGMPKERFSAEFPKEGPSILRIQQVVRGDSAAYFCASSASGGDYGYTFGSGTRLTVV.

The genes are TRBV7-8 and TRBJ1-1; the D gene is possibly TRBD1 (6 bases). The CDR3 covers 15 residues. Trimming took 5 bases from V and 3 from J, leaving 16 bases between them. The V gene's germline CDR1 is SGHVS and CDR2 FQNEAQ. The CDR3 DNA is TGTGCCAGCAGCACTCGGGACAAGGGGGACACTGAAGCTTTCTTT. It codes for CASSTRDKGDTEAFF.

V is TRBV7-2 and J is TRBJ2-4; D possibly corresponds to TRBD1 (8 bases). The V gene lost 5 bases and the J gene lost 0 bases, with 23 bases spanning the gap. This CDR3 region has 19 residues. The germline CDR1 and CDR2 sequences are SGHTA and FQGNSA. The CDR3 loop is CASSPQGGAGLLAKNIQYF. CDR3 in DNA: TGTGCCAGCAGCCCACAGGGGGGGGCAGGGCTTTTAGCCAAAAACATTCAGTACTTC.

V gene TRBV9 combines with J gene TRBJ2-2; 7 positions match TRBD1. In germline, CDR1 is SGDLS, CDR2 YYNGEE. Trimming took 1 base from V and 4 from J; bases not matched to a gene: 7. CDR3 length: 16 amino acids. CDR3 nucleotides: TGTGCCAGCAGCGTAACCGGGACAGCGAGCACCGGGGAGCTGTTTTTT. It yields the protein CASSVTGTASTGELFF.

The V gene is TRBV7-8, the J gene TRBJ2-4, with D possibly TRBD1 on 6 matching bases. The CDR3 extends over 12 amino acids. Germline CDR1 SGHVS, CDR2 FQNEAQ. The V end lost 1 base, the J end lost 8 bases, and 6 bases lay between the germline ends. The CDR3 region is CASSLEGDIQYF. CDR3 nucleotides: TGTGCCAGCAGCTTAGAGGGGGACATTCAGTACTTC.

The chain recombines TRBV19 with TRBJ1-2; D unclear. Trimming took 3 bases from V and 2 from J, leaving 10 bases between them. Per germline, CDR1 LNHDA and CDR2 SQIVND (reference sequence). The CDR3 totals 14 residues. CDR3 loop: CASSIGVVNYGYTF. Here the CDR3 DNA reads TGTGCCAGTAGTATCGGGGTGGTCAACTATGGCTACACCTTC. The full variable domain, with the rest looked up from reference TRBV19 and TRBJ1-2, is DGGITQSPKYLFRKEGQNVTLSCEQNLNHDAMYWYRQDPGQGLRLIYYSQIVNDFQKGDIAEGYSVSREKKESFPLTVTSAQKNPTAFYLCASSIGVVNYGYTFGSGTRLTVV.

The chain is built from TRBV28 and TRBJ2-7; D is perhaps TRBD2 (5 bases). The CDR3 sequence is 14 residues long. V was clipped by 7 bases and J by 0 bases, with 13 bases between them. The germline V gene encodes CDR1 MDHEN and CDR2 SYDVKM. The CDR3 sequence: CASTPLGSSYEQYF. CDR3 in DNA: TGTGCCAGCACCCCACTAGGTAGCTCCTACGAGCAGTACTTC.

This chain joins TRBV19 and TRBJ1-4; 10 nucleotides align to TRBD1. V gave up 7 bases and J gave up 8 bases; unmatched junction bases: 16. Per the germline V gene, CDR1 is LNHDA and CDR2 is SQIVND (reference sequence). This CDR3 has 17 amino acids. The chain's CDR3 is CASISMETGGSPEKLFF. DNA of the CDR3: TGTGCCAGTATCAGTATGGAGACAGGGGGCTCCCCGGAAAAACTGTTTTTT.

The chain has TRBV19 and TRBJ1-5; D is unresolved. Germline CDR1 LNHDA, CDR2 SQIVND (reference sequence). The CDR3 length is 13 residues. Trimming pared 3 bases from V and 9 bases from J, leaving 12 bases between. The CDR3 DNA reads as TGTGCCAGTAGTATTCAGGCCGAAATGCCCCAGCATTTT. Encoded protein: CASSIQAEMPQHF.

V is TRBV7-6 and J is TRBJ2-7; the match to TRBD1 covers 8 bases. V shed 5 bases and J 0 bases; nucleotides not matched to a gene: 12. The CDR3 covers 17 residues. Per the germline V gene, CDR1 is SGHVS and CDR2 is FNYEAQ. CDR3 protein: CASSPRPGQAPSYEQYF. The CDR3 bases are TGTGCCAGCAGCCCGCGCCCGGGACAGGCACCCTCCTACGAGCAGTACTTC.

The J gene is TRBJ2-7, the V gene TRBV25-1; D might be TRBD1 (5 bases). Germline assignment: CDR1 MGHDK and CDR2 SYGVNS. This CDR3 region has 14 residues. V lost 2 bases and J 4 bases, leaving 12 bases between the germline ends. The CDR3 nucleotides are TGTGCCAGCAGTGAACCCGGACACCAATACGAGCAGTACTTC. This gives the protein CASSEPGHQYEQYF.

This chain connects TRBV28 to TRBJ1-3; no reliable D call. Germline-derived CDR1 and CDR2 are MDHEN and SYDVKM. V was shortened by 5 bases and J by 4 bases, with 18 bases between the two germline ends. The CDR3 contains 16 residues. The CDR3 region is CASSPPTASSGNTIYF. In DNA, the CDR3 is TGTGCCAGCAGTCCCCCTACAGCTTCCTCGGGAAACACCATATATTTT.